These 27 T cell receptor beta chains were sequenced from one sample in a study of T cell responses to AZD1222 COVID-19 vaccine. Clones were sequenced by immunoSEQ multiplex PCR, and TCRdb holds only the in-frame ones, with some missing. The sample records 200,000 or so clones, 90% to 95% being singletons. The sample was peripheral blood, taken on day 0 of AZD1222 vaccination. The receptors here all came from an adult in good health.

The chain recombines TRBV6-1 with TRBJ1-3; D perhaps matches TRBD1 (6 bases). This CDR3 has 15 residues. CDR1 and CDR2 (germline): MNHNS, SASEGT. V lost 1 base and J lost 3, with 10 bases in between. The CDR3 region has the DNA TGTGCCAGCAGTGAAGTGGGGGGCCGTGGAAACACCATATATTTT. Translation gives CASSEVGGRGNTIYF.

The CDR3 region is CATSRGGASTIDTQYF. The CDR3 DNA is TGTGCCACCAGCAGAGGGGGGGCTAGCACGATCGATACGCAGTATTTT. The genes are TRBV15 and TRBJ2-3; D may match TRBD1 or TRBD2 (6 bases each). This CDR3 contains 16 residues. Germline loops: CDR1 LNHNV, CDR2 YYDKDF (reference sequence). V was shortened by 1 base and J by 6 bases, with 17 bases between the two germline ends.

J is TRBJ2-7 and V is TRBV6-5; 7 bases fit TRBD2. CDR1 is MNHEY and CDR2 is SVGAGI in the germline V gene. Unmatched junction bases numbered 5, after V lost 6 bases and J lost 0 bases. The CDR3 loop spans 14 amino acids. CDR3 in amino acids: CASSSSGASYEQYF. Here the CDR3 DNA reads TGTGCCAGCAGCTCTAGCGGAGCCTCCTACGAGCAGTACTTC.

CDR3 sequence: CASSATRNQPQHF. The CDR3 coding sequence is TGTGCCAGTAGCGCTACCCGCAATCAGCCCCAGCATTTT. The chain combines TRBV19 with TRBJ1-5; D is uncertain. The CDR3 is 13 residues long. Per the germline V gene, CDR1 is LNHDA and CDR2 is SQIVND (reference sequence). V dropped 6 bases and J dropped 2 bases, with 8 bases sitting between them.

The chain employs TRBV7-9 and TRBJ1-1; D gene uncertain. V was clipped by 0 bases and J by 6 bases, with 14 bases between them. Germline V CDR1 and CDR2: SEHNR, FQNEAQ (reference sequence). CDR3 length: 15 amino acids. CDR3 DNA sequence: TGTGCCAGCAGCTTAGCTCCGATGGGGTACGCTGAAGCTTTCTTT. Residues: CASSLAPMGYAEAFF. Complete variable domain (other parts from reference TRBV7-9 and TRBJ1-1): DTGVSQNPRHKITKRGQNVTFRCDPISEHNRLYWYRQTLGQGPEFLTYFQNEAQLEKSRLLSDRFSAERPKGSFSTLEIQRTEQGDSAMYLCASSLAPMGYAEAFFGQGTRLTVV.

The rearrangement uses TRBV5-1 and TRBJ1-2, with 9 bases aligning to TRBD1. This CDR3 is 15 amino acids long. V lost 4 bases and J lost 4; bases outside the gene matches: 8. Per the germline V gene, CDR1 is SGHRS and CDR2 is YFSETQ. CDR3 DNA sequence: TGCGCCAGCAGCCCCGGGACAGGGAGCAGCTATGGCTACACCTTC. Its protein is CASSPGTGSSYGYTF.

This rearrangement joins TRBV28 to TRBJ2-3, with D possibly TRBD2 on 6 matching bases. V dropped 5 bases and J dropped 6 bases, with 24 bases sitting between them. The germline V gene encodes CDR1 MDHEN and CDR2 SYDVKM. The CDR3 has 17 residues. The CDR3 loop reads CASSLGPEGLPQDTQYF. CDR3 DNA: TGTGCCAGCAGTCTGGGACCGGAGGGGCTGCCCCAGGATACGCAGTATTTT.

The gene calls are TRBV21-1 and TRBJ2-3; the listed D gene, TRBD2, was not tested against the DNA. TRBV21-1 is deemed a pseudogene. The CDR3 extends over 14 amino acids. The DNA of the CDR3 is TGTGCCAGCAAACAAAGGGCACGGGAGGATACGCAGTATTTT. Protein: CASKQRAREDTQYF.

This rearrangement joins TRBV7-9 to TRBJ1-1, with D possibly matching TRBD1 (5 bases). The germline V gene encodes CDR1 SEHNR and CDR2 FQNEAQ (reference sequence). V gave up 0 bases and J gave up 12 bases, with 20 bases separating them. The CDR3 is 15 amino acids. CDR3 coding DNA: TGTGCCAGCAGCTTAGCGGTGGGATTAGACAGAGCAACTTTCTTT. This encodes CASSLAVGLDRATFF.

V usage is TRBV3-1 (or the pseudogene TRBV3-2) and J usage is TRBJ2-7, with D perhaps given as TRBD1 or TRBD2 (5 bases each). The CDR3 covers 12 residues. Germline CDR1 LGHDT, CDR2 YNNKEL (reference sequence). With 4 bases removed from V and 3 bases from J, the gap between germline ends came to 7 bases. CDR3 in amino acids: CASSRDHYEQYF. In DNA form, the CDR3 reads TGTGCCAGCAGCCGGGACCACTACGAGCAGTACTTC.

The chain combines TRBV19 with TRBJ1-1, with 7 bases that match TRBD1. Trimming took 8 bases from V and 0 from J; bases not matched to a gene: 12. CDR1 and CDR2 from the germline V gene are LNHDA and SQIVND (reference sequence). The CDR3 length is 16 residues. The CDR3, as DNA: TGTGCCAGTTGCCGACAGGGAAGGTCGATGAACACTGAAGCTTTCTTT. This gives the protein CASCRQGRSMNTEAFF. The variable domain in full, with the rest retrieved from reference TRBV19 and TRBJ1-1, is DGGITQSPKYLFRKEGQNVTLSCEQNLNHDAMYWYRQDPGQGLRLIYYSQIVNDFQKGDIAEGYSVSREKKESFPLTVTSAQKNPTAFYLCASCRQGRSMNTEAFFGQGTRLTVV.

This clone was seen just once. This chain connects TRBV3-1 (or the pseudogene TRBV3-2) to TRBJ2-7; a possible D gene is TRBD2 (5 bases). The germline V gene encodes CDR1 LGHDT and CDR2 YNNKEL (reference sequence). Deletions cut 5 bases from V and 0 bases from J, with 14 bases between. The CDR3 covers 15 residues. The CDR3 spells CASSIFAGPSYEQYF. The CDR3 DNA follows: TGTGCCAGCAGCATTTTCGCGGGTCCCTCCTACGAGCAGTACTTC.

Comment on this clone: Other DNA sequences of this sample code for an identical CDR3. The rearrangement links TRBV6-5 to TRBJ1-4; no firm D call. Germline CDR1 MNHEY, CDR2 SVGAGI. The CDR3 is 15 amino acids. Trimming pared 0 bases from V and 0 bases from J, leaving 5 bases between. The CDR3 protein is CASSYSESTNEKLFF. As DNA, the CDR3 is TGTGCCAGCAGTTACTCTGAATCAACTAATGAAAAACTGTTTTTT.

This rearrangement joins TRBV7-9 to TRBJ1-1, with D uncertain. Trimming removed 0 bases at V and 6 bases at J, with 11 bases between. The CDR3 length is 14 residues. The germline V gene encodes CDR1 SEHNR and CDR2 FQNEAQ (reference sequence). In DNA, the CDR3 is TGTGCCAGCAGCTTAGCCCGGGGTTGGGCTGAAGCTTTCTTT. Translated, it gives CASSLARGWAEAFF.

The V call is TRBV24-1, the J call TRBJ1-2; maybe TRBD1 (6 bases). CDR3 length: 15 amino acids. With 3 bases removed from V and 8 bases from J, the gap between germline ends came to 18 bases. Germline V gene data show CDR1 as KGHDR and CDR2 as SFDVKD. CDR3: CATSDPMDSIGGYTF. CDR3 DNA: TGTGCCACCAGTGATCCCATGGACAGCATCGGCGGCTACACCTTC.

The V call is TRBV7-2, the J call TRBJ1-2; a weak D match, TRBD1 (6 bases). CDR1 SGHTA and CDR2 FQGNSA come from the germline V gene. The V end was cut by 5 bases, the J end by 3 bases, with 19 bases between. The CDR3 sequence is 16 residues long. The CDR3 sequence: CASSPDRPQGDYGYTF. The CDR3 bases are TGTGCCAGCAGCCCCGACAGGCCCCAAGGAGACTATGGCTACACCTTC.

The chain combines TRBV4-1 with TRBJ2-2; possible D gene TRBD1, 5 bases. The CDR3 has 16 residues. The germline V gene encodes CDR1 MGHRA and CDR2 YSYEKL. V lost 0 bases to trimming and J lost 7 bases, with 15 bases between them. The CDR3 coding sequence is TGCGCCAGCAGCCAAGATCTGGTAGGGGCCGGCGGGGAGCTGTTTTTT. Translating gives CASSQDLVGAGGELFF.

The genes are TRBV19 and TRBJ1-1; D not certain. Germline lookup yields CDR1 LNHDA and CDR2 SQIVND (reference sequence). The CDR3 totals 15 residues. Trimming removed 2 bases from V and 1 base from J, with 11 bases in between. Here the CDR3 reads CASSIQGPPNTEAFF. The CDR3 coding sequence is TGTGCCAGTAGTATACAAGGCCCCCCGAACACTGAAGCTTTCTTT.

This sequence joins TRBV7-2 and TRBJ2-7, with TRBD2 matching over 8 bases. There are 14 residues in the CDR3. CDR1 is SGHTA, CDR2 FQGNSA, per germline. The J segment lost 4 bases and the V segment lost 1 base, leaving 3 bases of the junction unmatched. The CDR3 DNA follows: TGTGCCAGCAGCTTAGGCGGGAGGTTTTACGAGCAGTACTTC. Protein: CASSLGGRFYEQYF.

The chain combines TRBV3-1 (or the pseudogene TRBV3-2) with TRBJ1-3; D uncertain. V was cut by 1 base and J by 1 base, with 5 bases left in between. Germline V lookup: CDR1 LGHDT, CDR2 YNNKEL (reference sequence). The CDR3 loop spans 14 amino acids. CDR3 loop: CASSQGESGNTIYF. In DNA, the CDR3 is TGTGCCAGCAGCCAAGGCGAATCTGGAAACACCATATATTTT.

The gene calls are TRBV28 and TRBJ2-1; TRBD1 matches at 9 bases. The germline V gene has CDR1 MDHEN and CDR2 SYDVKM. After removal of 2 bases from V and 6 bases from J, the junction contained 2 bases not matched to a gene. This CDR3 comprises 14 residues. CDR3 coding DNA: TGTGCCAGCAGTTTAATGACAGGGGGCAATGAGCAGTTCTTC. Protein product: CASSLMTGGNEQFF.

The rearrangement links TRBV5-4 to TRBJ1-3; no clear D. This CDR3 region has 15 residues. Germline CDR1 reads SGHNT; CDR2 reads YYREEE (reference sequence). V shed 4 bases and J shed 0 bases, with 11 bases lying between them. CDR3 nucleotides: TGTGCCAGCAGCCCCGGGCAGCGCTCTGGAAACACCATATATTTT. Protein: CASSPGQRSGNTIYF.

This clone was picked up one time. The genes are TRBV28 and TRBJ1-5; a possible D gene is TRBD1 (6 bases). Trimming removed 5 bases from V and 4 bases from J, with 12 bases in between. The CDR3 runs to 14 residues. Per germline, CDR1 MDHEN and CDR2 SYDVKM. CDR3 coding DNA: TGTGCCAGCAGTCCCCCAGGGACAAATCAGCCCCAGCATTTT. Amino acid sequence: CASSPPGTNQPQHF.

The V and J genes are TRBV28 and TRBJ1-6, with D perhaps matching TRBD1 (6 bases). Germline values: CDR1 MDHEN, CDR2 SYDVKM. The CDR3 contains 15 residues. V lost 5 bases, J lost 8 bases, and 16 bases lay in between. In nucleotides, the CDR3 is TGTGCCAGCAGTCCCCGGGGGGCGGGGGATTCACCCCTCCACTTT. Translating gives CASSPRGAGDSPLHF. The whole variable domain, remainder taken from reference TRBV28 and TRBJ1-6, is DVKVTQSSRYLVKRTGEKVFLECVQDMDHENMFWYRQDPGLGLRLIYFSYDVKMKEKGDIPEGYSVSREKKERFSLILESASTNQTSMYLCASSPRGAGDSPLHFGNGTRLTVT.

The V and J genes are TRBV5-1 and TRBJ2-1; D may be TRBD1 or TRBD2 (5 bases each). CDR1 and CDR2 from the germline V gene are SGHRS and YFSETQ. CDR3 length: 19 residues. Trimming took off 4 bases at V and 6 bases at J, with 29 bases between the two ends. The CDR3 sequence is CASSPGRLRPTKASNEQFF. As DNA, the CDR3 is TGCGCCAGCAGCCCAGGGAGACTTCGCCCCACTAAGGCTAGCAATGAGCAGTTCTTC.

CDR3 sequence reads: CASSYFRQGPYEQYF. CDR3 nucleotides: TGTGCCAGCAGTTACTTTAGACAGGGGCCCTACGAGCAGTACTTC. This sequence joins TRBV6-6 and TRBJ2-7; 8 bases are shared with TRBD1. J lost 2 bases, V lost 1 base, and 4 bases had no gene match. This CDR3 contains 15 residues. From germline, CDR1 is MNHNY and CDR2 SVGAGI (reference sequence).

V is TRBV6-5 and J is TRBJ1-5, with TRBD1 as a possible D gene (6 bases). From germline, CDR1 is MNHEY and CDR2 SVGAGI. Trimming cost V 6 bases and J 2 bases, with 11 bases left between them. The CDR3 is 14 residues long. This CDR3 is CASSHREGNQPQHF. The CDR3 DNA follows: TGTGCCAGCAGCCACAGGGAAGGCAATCAGCCCCAGCATTTT.